The 12 T cell receptor beta chains presented below share a single source sample, sequenced in a study of T cell changes during pregnancy in multiple sclerosis. The protocol was immunoSEQ multiplex PCR, while the TCRdb copy is restricted to in-frame clones and leaves out a portion. Among around 80,000 clones listed, around 92% were seen once. Material: peripheral blood, obtained before pregnancy. Every receptor here comes from a female donor with multiple sclerosis, enrolled in a pregnancy study.

The V gene is TRBV5-1, the J gene TRBJ2-6; 9 bases map to TRBD2. Trimming cost V 4 bases and J 0 bases; bases outside gene matches: 11. This CDR3 has 19 amino acids. CDR1 is SGHRS, CDR2 YFSETQ, per germline. CDR3 loop: CASSGYSGSAYSGANVLTF. In nucleotides, the CDR3 is TGCGCCAGCAGCGGATATAGCGGGAGCGCCTACTCTGGGGCCAACGTCCTGACTTTC.

This chain joins TRBV4-1 and TRBJ2-7; TRBD2 agrees at 8 bases. Trimming removed 1 base from V and 0 bases from J; junction bases left unmatched: 5. The CDR3 length is 16 residues. Germline lookup yields CDR1 MGHRA and CDR2 YSYEKL. CDR3 region: CASSQVQRGSSYEQYF. CDR3 sequence (DNA): TGCGCCAGCAGCCAAGTTCAGCGGGGGAGCTCCTACGAGCAGTACTTC.

V is TRBV7-9 and J is TRBJ2-7; 7 bases align to TRBD2. CDR1 is SEHNR and CDR2 is FQNEAQ in the germline V gene (reference sequence). The V segment lost 4 bases and the J segment 5 bases; nucleotides outside the gene matches: 8. The CDR3 runs 14 residues. CDR3 sequence reads: CASSSGLKGHEQYF. For the CDR3, the DNA is TGTGCCAGCAGCTCGGGACTAAAGGGCCACGAGCAGTACTTC.

The chain recombines TRBV25-1 with TRBJ2-5; no clear D. CDR1 is MGHDK and CDR2 is SYGVNS in the germline V gene. This CDR3 is built from 17 residues. The ends were cut back, 7 bases at V and 2 bases at J, with 23 bases in the middle. The CDR3 DNA sequence: TGTGCCAGCAATGACATACTGGTAGCCCACGTACAAGAGACCCAGTACTTC. Its protein is CASNDILVAHVQETQYF. Full variable domain (missing parts from reference TRBV25-1 and TRBJ2-5): EADIYQTPRYLVIGTGKKITLECSQTMGHDKMYWYQQDPGMELHLIHYSYGVNSTEKGDLSSESTVSRIRTEHFPLTLESARPSHTSQYLCASNDILVAHVQETQYFGPGTRLLVL.

This rearrangement joins TRBV28 to TRBJ2-2; D may be TRBD2 (6 bases). V was cut by 5 bases and J by 1 base, with 8 bases left in between. The CDR3 spans 14 residues. Looked up from germline, CDR1 is MDHEN and CDR2 is SYDVKM. Here the CDR3 DNA reads TGTGCCAGCAGTGAGCGGGTGAACACCGGGGAGCTGTTTTTT. Its translation: CASSERVNTGELFF.

The chain employs TRBV19 and TRBJ2-3; D is uncertain. Per the germline V gene, CDR1 is LNHDA and CDR2 is SQIVND (reference sequence). The CDR3 runs 15 residues. The V end was cut by 3 bases, the J end by 0 bases, with 10 bases between. The CDR3 bases are TGTGCCAGTAGTATTTCGGCAGGTAGCACAGATACGCAGTATTTT. Translating it yields CASSISAGSTDTQYF.

CDR3 nucleotide sequence: TGTGCCAGTGGGGGCATGGTTGAGCAGTTCTTC. Encoded protein: CASGGMVEQFF. The V call is TRBV19, the J call TRBJ2-1, with a possible D match to TRBD1 (6 bases). The V end lost 8 bases, the J end lost 9 bases, and 11 bases lay between the germline ends. CDR1 is LNHDA, CDR2 SQIVND, per germline (reference sequence). This CDR3 is built from 11 residues. The full variable domain, completed using reference TRBV19 and TRBJ2-1, is DGGITQSPKYLFRKEGQNVTLSCEQNLNHDAMYWYRQDPGQGLRLIYYSQIVNDFQKGDIAEGYSVSREKKESFPLTVTSAQKNPTAFYLCASGGMVEQFFGPGTRLTVL.

The chain has TRBV29-1 and TRBJ2-5; 7 bases are shared with TRBD2. Germline lookup yields CDR1 SQVTM and CDR2 ANQGSEA. J was trimmed by 2 bases and V by 5 bases; bases with no gene match: 17. This CDR3 comprises 17 residues. CDR3 residues: CSVRGEGRAFKQETQYF. The CDR3, as DNA: TGCAGCGTTCGTGGGGAGGGTCGAGCCTTCAAACAAGAGACCCAGTACTTC.

This CDR3 reads CASSLQGGREAFF. CDR3 DNA sequence: TGTGCCAGCAGCTTACAAGGGGGAAGGGAAGCTTTCTTT. The chain uses TRBV7-2 and TRBJ1-1; a weak D match, TRBD1 (6 bases). Trimming removed 2 bases at V and 8 bases at J, with 12 bases between. CDR1 and CDR2 from the germline V gene are SGHTA and FQGNSA. This CDR3 is built from 13 residues.

This sequence joins TRBV10-3 and TRBJ1-2; maybe TRBD1 (5 bases). This CDR3 comprises 17 residues. CDR1 and CDR2 (germline): ENHRY, SYGVKD. Trimming left V 0 bases short and J 4 bases short, with 18 bases between. Here the CDR3 reads CAISESNNRRGGYGYTF. The CDR3 region has the DNA TGTGCCATCAGTGAGTCCAATAATAGGAGGGGAGGCTATGGCTACACCTTC.

This sequence joins TRBV10-3 and TRBJ2-7; TRBD2 matches 7 bases. Germline loops: CDR1 ENHRY, CDR2 SYGVKD. This CDR3 has 15 residues. After removal of 6 bases from V and 2 bases from J, the junction contained 10 bases not matched to a gene. The CDR3, as DNA: TGTGCCATCAGGGGGACGACGGGGGGAACCTACGAGCAGTACTTC. Translating gives CAIRGTTGGTYEQYF.

The V call is TRBV5-1, the J call TRBJ2-7; TRBD2 matches 10 bases. The CDR3 runs 16 residues. V shed 4 bases, J shed 2 bases, and the junction held 9 bases outside the gene matches. Per the germline V gene, CDR1 is SGHRS and CDR2 is YFSETQ. The DNA of the CDR3 is TGCGCCAGCAGCGTGATTTCTAGCGGGAGCACCTACGAGCAGTACTTC. Translation gives CASSVISSGSTYEQYF.